The source of this T cell receptor (beta chain) is a study of blood T cell repertoires in COVID-19. As for the study in general: Both acute and convalescent COVID-19 samples were obtained from the United States, Italy and Spain.

Patients at the Seattle site were enrolled during active infection and followed longitudinally. Libraries were prepared by immunoSEQ multiplex PCR; TCRdb keeps only in-frame clonotypes and omits some of them. The sample consists of roughly 64,000 clones, approximately 78% of them appearing once. Germline loops: CDR1 MNHEY, CDR2 SVGAGI. V was cut by 6 bases and J by 6 bases, with 17 bases left in between. The CDR3 totals 14 residues. The rearrangement joins TRBV6-5 to TRBJ1-2; perhaps TRBD1 as D (6 bases). The TCR originated in a man in his fifties or sixties with COVID-19, enrolled during active disease. Sequencing was done on a sample of peripheral blood. The CDR3 sequence: CASSQTGGVHGYTF. CDR3 sequence (DNA): TGTGCCAGCAGCCAAACTGGGGGCGTGCATGGCTACACCTTC.